This T cell receptor beta chain was documented in a study of CD8+CD57+ T cells in acquired aplastic anemia. Study summary: Across the sorted CD4+ and CD8+ cells, DNA amounts averaged 3.2 ug.

Genomic DNA acted as the template from which TCR beta VDJ combination and CDR3 sequence profiling were carried out. In TCRdb, the reads were re-called with MiXCR into one record per CDR3 protein. The sample consists of more than 150,000 distinct CDR3 sequences, 40% to 50% of them appearing once. CD8+CD57+ cell expansion had been shown by flow cytometry in patients chosen for sequencing. General study points: Patients and controls shared some 29 CD8+ CDR3 sequences, which appeared highly expressed in patients and within their immunodominant clones. Patients were compared with controls for CD8+ Simpson's diversity, and no significant difference emerged.

This clonotype was detected many times. No antigen is known for it. Germline V gene lookup returns CDR1 SGHAT and CDR2 FQNNGV. The V and J ends lost 6 bases and 10 bases respectively, with 28 bases between them. The CDR3 consists of 17 residues. V and J are TRBV11-2 and TRBJ2-1, with TRBD1 as a possible D gene (5 bases). This sequence was found in a human donor with aplastic anemia. Sequenced input: sorted CD4+, CD8+, or CD8+CD57+ T cells (not recorded which) from PBMCs. The CDR3 protein is CASSLRFGQGRAQEQFF. The CDR3 nucleotides read TGTGCCAGCAGTCTTAGGTTTGGTCAGGGCAGGGCGCAGGAGCAGTTCTTC.